This T cell receptor beta chain was identified during a study of chemoradiotherapy in HPV16-positive cancers. TCRdb's table, derived via immunoSEQ multiplex PCR, lists solely in-frame clones and lacks some. The sample comprises 25,000 to 30,000 clones, over 85% of which are singletons, and more than 20% rests with the top ten. The CDR3 is made up of 14 amino acids. Germline V gene lookup returns CDR1 SGHAT and CDR2 FQNNGV. The V segment lost 5 bases and the J segment 2 bases; nucleotides outside the gene matches: 5. Repeated repertoire sampling spanned the course of chemoradiotherapy. The chain joins TRBV11-2 to TRBJ1-2; 7 nucleotides line up with TRBD1. The TCR was taken from a human donor with HPV-associated anogenital cancer. The sample here was blood, taken from a patient who underwent chemoradiotherapy. CDR3 residues: CASSPTTGNYGYTF. CDR3 in DNA: TGTGCCAGCAGCCCAACGACAGGGAACTATGGCTACACCTTC.